A selection of T cell receptor beta chains follows, all from one sample in a study of cytomegalovirus exposure and HLA in healthy donors. Assay used: immunoSEQ multiplex PCR; TCRdb lists only in-frame clones, some missing. The data show about 120,000 clones, 70% to 80% seen once. Sequenced sample: PBMCs. These receptors all stem from a woman aged 40 to 50 in good health and CMV-seropositive. Each CDR3 is given without its conserved first and last residue.

J: TRBJ2-4
V: TRBV19
CDR3: ASSYSTLAKNIQY

J: TRBJ1-3
V: TRBV10-3
CDR3: AINSQGPGNTIY

J: TRBJ1-1
V: TRBV15
CDR3: ATSREKGVEAF

J: TRBJ1-2
V: TRBV28
CDR3: ASSLGQGLEGYT

J: TRBJ1-1
V: TRBV18
CDR3: ASSATGAGTEAF

J: TRBJ2-7
V: TRBV5-1
CDR3: ASKEGGLPYEQY

J: TRBJ2-7
V: TRBV11-1
CDR3: ASSNRVNYEQY

J: TRBJ2-7
V: TRBV7-2
CDR3: ASSFGGGAGEQY

J: TRBJ2-7
V: TRBV7-9
CDR3: ASSHGTSGSLYEQY

J: TRBJ1-2
V: TRBV19
CDR3: ASTPDSPYGYT

J: TRBJ2-2
V: TRBV30
CDR3: AWNREQLNTGELF

J: TRBJ1-1
V: TRBV4-2
CDR3: ASSQVGQGNTEAF

J: TRBJ2-7
V: TRBV2
CDR3: ASKGRTSGSGEQY

J: TRBJ2-1
V: TRBV5-1
CDR3: ASSLAQSRGSSYNEQF

J: TRBJ1-5
V: TRBV19
CDR3: ASSSSITGGYQPQH

J: TRBJ2-2
V: TRBV28
CDR3: ASSPYAGTSGTPNTGELF

J: TRBJ1-3
V: TRBV11-3
CDR3: ASSPGLGDGSGNTIY

J: TRBJ1-1
V: TRBV6-6
CDR3: ASSYREAQGNTEAF

J: TRBJ2-3
V: TRBV5-6
CDR3: ASSLPSGRKTDTQY

J: TRBJ1-6
V: TRBV7-9
CDR3: ASSSGQGFYNSPLH

J: TRBJ1-1
V: TRBV9
CDR3: ASSAGQGAGTEAF

J: TRBJ2-5
V: TRBV30
CDR3: AWSKAAQETQY

J: TRBJ1-5
V: TRBV13
CDR3: ASSTNRGQPQH

J: TRBJ1-2
V: TRBV30
CDR3: AWSVTQGASLANYGYT

J: TRBJ1-2
V: TRBV4-2
CDR3: ASSQDRGRSSIYGYT

J: TRBJ1-1
V: TRBV7-8
CDR3: ASSVQGVSTEAF

J: TRBJ2-3
V: TRBV15
CDR3: ATSARLDTQY

J: TRBJ2-1
V: TRBV9
CDR3: ASSVYPTGSYNEQF

J: TRBJ2-1
V: TRBV14
CDR3: ASSQDLEGLAGEGEQF

J: TRBJ1-3
V: TRBV5-1
CDR3: ASSLADRASSGNTIY

J: TRBJ2-7
V: TRBV4-3
CDR3: ASSQERLAGGPEY

J: TRBJ2-7
V: TRBV5-5
CDR3: ASSPPGTGLSYEQY

J: TRBJ2-7
V: TRBV9
CDR3: ASSVELAGGRYEQY

J: TRBJ2-1
V: TRBV6-6
CDR3: ASSSARVSSYNEQF

J: TRBJ1-1
V: TRBV7-2
CDR3: ASSPGLNTEAF

J: TRBJ2-7
V: TRBV5-6
CDR3: ASSLYYEQY

J: TRBJ1-1
V: TRBV6-5
CDR3: ASTGGGYVTEAF

J: TRBJ2-1
V: TRBV27
CDR3: AISRDSYNEQF

J: TRBJ1-2
V: TRBV29-1
CDR3: SVEDSAGGDGYT

J: TRBJ2-7
V: TRBV5-1
CDR3: ASSRDSSSEQY

J: TRBJ2-1
V: TRBV6-6
CDR3: ASSYRGVYNEQF

J: TRBJ1-6
V: TRBV30
CDR3: AWSRDRTTYNSPLH

J: TRBJ1-3
V: TRBV5-4
CDR3: ASSWDRGNTIY

J: TRBJ2-7
V: TRBV27
CDR3: ASSPTSGSLYEQY

J: TRBJ1-1
V: TRBV6-6
CDR3: ASRSGGEGTEAF

J: TRBJ2-7
V: TRBV28
CDR3: ARTLRGGRRTYEQY